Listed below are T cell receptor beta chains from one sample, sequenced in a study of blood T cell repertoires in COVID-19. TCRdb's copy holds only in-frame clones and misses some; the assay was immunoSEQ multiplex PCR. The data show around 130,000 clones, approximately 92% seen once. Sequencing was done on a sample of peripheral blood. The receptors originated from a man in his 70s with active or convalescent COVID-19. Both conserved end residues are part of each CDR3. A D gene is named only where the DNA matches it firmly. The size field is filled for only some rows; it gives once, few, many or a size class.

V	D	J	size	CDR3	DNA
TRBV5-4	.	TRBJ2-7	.	CASSLGQTSYEQYF	TGTGCCAGCAGCTTGGGACAGACCTCCTACGAGCAGTACTTC
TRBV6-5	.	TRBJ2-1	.	CATLGGSNEQFF	TGTGCCACACTAGGAGGTTCGAATGAGCAGTTCTTC
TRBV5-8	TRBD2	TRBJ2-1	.	CASSRPTTSGPSDEQFF	TGTGCCAGCAGCCGGCCCACGACTAGCGGCCCCTCGGATGAGCAGTTCTTC
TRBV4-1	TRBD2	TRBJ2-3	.	CASSPSASGRALDTQYF	TGCGCCAGCAGCCCCTCGGCTAGCGGGAGGGCCTTAGATACGCAGTATTTT
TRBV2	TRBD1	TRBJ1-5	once	CASRDRGFKYRNQPQHF	TGTGCCAGCAGGGACAGGGGGTTCAAGTATCGTAATCAGCCCCAGCATTTT
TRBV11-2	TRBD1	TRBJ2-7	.	CASSFLQGAVYEQYF	TGTGCCAGCAGCTTCCTACAGGGGGCTGTCTACGAGCAGTACTTC
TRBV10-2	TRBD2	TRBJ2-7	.	CASRPGLAAQSSYEQYF	TGCGCCAGCAGACCGGGACTAGCGGCCCAGAGCTCCTACGAGCAGTACTTC
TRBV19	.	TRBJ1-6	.	CASSQGAVNSPLHF	TGTGCCAGTAGCCAGGGTGCTGTGAATTCACCCCTCCACTTT
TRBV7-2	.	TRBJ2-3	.	CASSSRTTGTDTQYF	TGTGCCAGCAGCTCAAGGACTACGGGCACAGATACGCAGTATTTT
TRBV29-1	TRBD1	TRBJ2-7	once	CSAARAGGMYEQYF	TGCAGCGCAGCGAGGGCAGGGGGCATGTACGAGCAGTACTTC
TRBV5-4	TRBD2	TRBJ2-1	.	CARPGRRTSGGYNEQFF	TGTGCCAGGCCGGGACGGCGGACTAGCGGGGGATACAATGAGCAGTTCTTC
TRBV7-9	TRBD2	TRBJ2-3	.	CASSKLAGLKLDTQYF	TGTGCCAGCAGCAAACTAGCGGGACTCAAACTAGATACGCAGTATTTT
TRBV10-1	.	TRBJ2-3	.	CASSESASGTDTQYF	TGCGCCAGCAGTGAGTCGGCTAGCGGCACAGATACGCAGTATTTT
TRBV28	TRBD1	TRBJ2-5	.	CASSPPDRAQETQYF	TGTGCCAGCAGCCCCCCCGACAGGGCCCAAGAGACCCAGTACTTC
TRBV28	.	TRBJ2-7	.	CASTPGHLYEQYF	TGTGCCAGCACCCCGGGACACCTATACGAGCAGTACTTC
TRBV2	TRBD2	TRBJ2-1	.	CASSERGLLNEQFF	TGTGCCAGCAGCGAGCGGGGCTTGTTAAATGAGCAGTTCTTC
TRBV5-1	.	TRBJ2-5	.	CASSSQETQYF	TGCGCCAGCAGCTCGCAAGAGACCCAGTACTTC
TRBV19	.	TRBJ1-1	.	CASSIANRVNTEAFF	TGTGCCAGTAGTATAGCCAACAGGGTGAACACTGAAGCTTTCTTT
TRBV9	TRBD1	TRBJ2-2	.	CASGRTGETGELFF	TGTGCCAGCGGGCGGACAGGGGAGACCGGGGAGCTGTTTTTT
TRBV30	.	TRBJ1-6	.	CAWTLLERNSPLHF	TGTGCCTGGACCCTATTAGAACGGAATTCACCCCTCCACTTT
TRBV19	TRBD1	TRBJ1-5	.	CASSMGTGTGRSNQPQHF	TGTGCCAGTAGTATGGGGACCGGGACAGGACGATCCAATCAGCCCCAGCATTTT
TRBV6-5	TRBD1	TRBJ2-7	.	CASSYVKVTGAYEQYF	TGTGCCAGCAGTTACGTAAAGGTGACAGGGGCCTACGAGCAGTACTTC
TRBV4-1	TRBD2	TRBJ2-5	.	CASSQDPLAGGPGAQYF	TGCGCCAGCAGCCAAGACCCGCTAGCGGGAGGGCCGGGGGCCCAGTACTTC
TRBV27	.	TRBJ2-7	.	CASSFERGGAYEQYF	TGTGCCAGCAGTTTTGAGCGAGGGGGAGCCTACGAGCAGTACTTC
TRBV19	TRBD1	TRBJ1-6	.	CASGQGKGVIHSPLHF	TGTGCCTCCGGACAGGGTAAAGGGGTGATTCATTCACCCCTCCACTTT
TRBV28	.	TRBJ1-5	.	CASSSGVGQPQHF	TGTGCCAGCAGTTCCGGGGTGGGGCAGCCCCAGCATTTT
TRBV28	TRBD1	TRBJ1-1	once	CASRQGTVNTEAFF	TGTGCCAGCAGACAGGGGACCGTGAACACTGAAGCTTTCTTT
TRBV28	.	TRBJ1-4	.	CASTASLDGEKLFF	TGTGCCAGCACCGCCAGTCTCGATGGTGAAAAACTGTTTTTT
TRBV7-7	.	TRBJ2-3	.	CASSLASGSTDTQYF	TGTGCTAGCAGCTTAGCAAGCGGGAGCACAGATACGCAGTATTTT
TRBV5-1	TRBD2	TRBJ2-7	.	CASSPGTSGRGYEQYF	TGCGCCAGCAGCCCCGGGACTAGCGGGAGAGGTTACGAGCAGTACTTC
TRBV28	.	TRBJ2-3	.	CASSTSTDTQYF	TGTGCCAGCAGCACTAGCACAGATACGCAGTATTTT
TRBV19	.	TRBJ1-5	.	CASSTDRRNQPQHF	TGTGCCAGTAGTACAGACAGGCGCAATCAGCCCCAGCATTTT
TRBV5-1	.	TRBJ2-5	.	CASSSQTGTQETQYF	TGCGCCAGCAGCTCACAGACGGGAACCCAAGAGACCCAGTACTTC
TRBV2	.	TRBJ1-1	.	CASSVEARVRTEAFF	TGTGCCAGCAGTGTAGAGGCCCGGGTACGCACTGAAGCTTTCTTT
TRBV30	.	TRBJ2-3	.	CAWSPVLRTDTQYF	TGTGCCTGGAGTCCGGTATTGCGCACAGATACGCAGTATTTT
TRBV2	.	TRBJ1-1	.	CASRYSENTEAFF	TGTGCCAGCAGATATTCAGAGAACACTGAAGCTTTCTTT
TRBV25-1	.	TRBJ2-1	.	CASRLGGSSYNEQFF	TGTGCCAGCAGGCTAGGAGGGAGCTCCTACAATGAGCAGTTCTTC
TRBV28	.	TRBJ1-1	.	CASSPFPMRTEAFF	TGTGCCAGCAGTCCCTTCCCAATGCGCACTGAAGCTTTCTTT
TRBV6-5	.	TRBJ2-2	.	CASRTGHTGELFF	TGTGCCAGCAGGACAGGACACACCGGGGAGCTGTTTTTT
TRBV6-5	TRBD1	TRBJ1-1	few	CASRIRDRGNTEAFF	TGTGCCAGCAGGATCCGGGACAGGGGGAACACTGAAGCTTTCTTT
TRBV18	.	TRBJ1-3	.	CASSPVRDTFSGNTIYF	TGTGCCAGCTCACCAGTCCGGGACACCTTCTCTGGAAACACCATATATTTT
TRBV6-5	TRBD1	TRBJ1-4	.	CASRSPGQGEKLFF	TGTGCCAGCAGGTCACCGGGACAGGGAGAAAAACTGTTTTTT
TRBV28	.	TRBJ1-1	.	CASTRNTEAFF	TGTGCCAGCACCAGGAACACTGAAGCTTTCTTT
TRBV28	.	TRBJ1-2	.	CASNLVGHGYTF	TGTGCCAGCAACTTGGTTGGGCATGGCTACACCTTC
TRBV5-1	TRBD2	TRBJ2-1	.	CASRQREGNWNEQFF	TGCGCCAGCAGACAGCGGGAGGGGAACTGGAATGAGCAGTTCTTC
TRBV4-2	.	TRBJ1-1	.	CASSQGGDRNTEAFF	TGTGCCAGCAGCCAAGGGGGGGATAGGAACACTGAAGCTTTCTTT
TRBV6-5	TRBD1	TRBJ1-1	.	CASQEGGGTEAFF	TGTGCCAGCCAAGAAGGGGGCGGCACTGAAGCTTTCTTT
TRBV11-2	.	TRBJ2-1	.	CASDLGHGSYNEQFF	TGTGCCAGCGACCTGGGCCATGGGTCCTACAATGAGCAGTTCTTC